This T cell receptor beta chain was sequenced in a study of cytomegalovirus exposure and HLA in healthy donors. Study-level background: Approximately 180 million T cells yielded some 120 million unique TCR beta sequences in earlier analysis. Tens of millions of unique TCR sequences came from HLA-typed donors in an early release.

Study outcomes and limitations: Cytomegalovirus-associated TCR beta chains were listed, numbering some 180.

This CDR3 has 16 amino acids. Trimming cost V 5 bases and J 6 bases; bases outside gene matches: 13. Germline CDR1 is SGHAT and CDR2 is FQNNGV. Researchers ran the PCR with 60 Vbeta and 13 Jbeta primers. Measured with immunoSEQ multiplex PCR; TCRdb has only the in-frame clones, and not every one. The sample table includes some 110,000 clones. A word on this clone: What it binds is not known.

All donors participated as healthy donors of bone marrow. This clonotype was obtained from a man in his forties in good health and CMV-seropositive. The V and J genes are TRBV11-2 and TRBJ1-2; 9 bases match TRBD1. The specimen was PBMCs. The chain's CDR3 is CASSAARQGVFDGYTF. The CDR3 bases are TGTGCCAGCAGCGCGGCGCGACAGGGGGTTTTCGATGGCTACACCTTC.